This T cell receptor beta chain is drawn from a study of blood T cell repertoires in COVID-19. Study in general: The origin of the acute and convalescent COVID-19 samples was the United States, Italy and Spain. Sources were T cells, B-cell-depleted T cells, or PBMCs; the material itself was cDNA or gDNA.

As originally analysed: Amplification of reference gene primers provided the estimated nucleated cell counts. Using immunoSEQ multiplex PCR, the repertoire was profiled, and TCRdb retains in-frame clones only, with some absent. V, J and clone size are taken as reported in that table, and D and trimming were inferred from the DNA itself. Altogether roughly 79,000 clones are present, over 80% being singletons, with the ten largest covering 3.5% to 4%. Between the trimmed V and J ends, which lost 3 bases and 0 bases, there was a span of 16 bases. This CDR3 has 17 amino acids. Germline V gene lookup returns CDR1 SGHVS and CDR2 FQNEAQ.

The receptor's source is a middle-aged man with acute or convalescent COVID-19. The sample consisted of peripheral blood. This chain connects TRBV7-8 to TRBJ2-3, with a possible D match to TRBD2 (6 bases). This CDR3 reads CASSFSGGDSSTDTQYF. DNA of the CDR3: TGTGCCAGCAGCTTTAGCGGAGGGGATTCTAGCACAGATACGCAGTATTTT.